This T cell receptor beta chain was retrieved from a study of monozygotic twins with inflammatory bowel disease (dated by TCRdb to the late 2010s). About the study as a whole: A total of roughly 28 monozygotic twin pairs were included in the full study, comprising nine German pairs (four IBD-concordant, five IBD-discordant) and 19 IBD-discordant Danish pairs. Each individual had, on average, about 151 000 unique TCRalpha sequences and 181 000 unique TCRbeta sequences available for analysis. The search for disease-associated traits relied mainly on comparing, within discordant pairs, IBD patients with their genetically identical healthy co-twins.

A remark on this clonotype: It lacks a known antigen.

To prepare the library, 5' RACE was applied. Each TCR library was prepared from about 4,000 ng of total RNA. For each sample, cDNA was synthesized in eight separate reactions using SMARTScribe reverse transcriptase. Unique molecular identifiers containing a 6-nucleotide sample barcode were introduced through template switching during cDNA synthesis. TCRalpha and TCRbeta cDNA was amplified by two nested PCRs of approximately 16 and 10 cycles, with bead purification after each PCR. Before amplification, the cDNA was treated with uracil DNA-glycosylase and purified using the QIAquick PCR purification kit. The second PCR added Illumina TruSeq-compatible adapters along with sample-specific barcodes. Library quality and concentration were assessed using TapeStation and Qubit, and roughly 5.5 ng of each library was pooled. Sequencing of the pooled libraries was done on an Illumina HiSeq2500 single-index Rapid Run using custom sequencing primers and 2 x 100 bp reads. In the authors' own workflow: MiGEC version 1.2.6 was used for UMI-based consensus assembly, which corrected PCR and sequencing errors. V(D)J alignment, clonotype assembly and CDR3 extraction were performed with MiXCR version 2.1.1. Normalisation of gene usage, clonotype sharing and MAIT/NKT TCR abundance was achieved by analysing the top 1000, 10 000 and 20 000 clonotypes per sample. After downsampling to 27 000 UMIs, diversity was calculated as the inverse Simpson index using the vegan R package. Paired Mann-Whitney U tests were applied to discordant twin pairs, with Benjamini-Hochberg correction for multiple testing. Each entry corresponds to one CDR3 protein sequence from reads that TCRdb reprocessed, and DNA is not given. The V and J calls reflect TCRdb's pipeline rather than the authors' work. The table for this sample shows about 43,000 distinct CDR3 sequences. 5% to 6% of the sample rests with the top ten.

CDR1 is given as DFQATT and CDR2 as SNEGSKA, both from the germline V gene (reference sequence). Measured from the cysteine to the phenylalanine, the CDR3 is 11 residues long. The protein alone is recorded here. An approximately 2.5 ml peripheral blood sample was drawn into PAXgene tubes per donor and stored at -80°C. Total RNA was isolated from whole blood with the PAXgene blood miRNA kit on an automated QIAcube, without T cell sorting. Peripheral blood from monozygotic twin pairs concordant or discordant for inflammatory bowel disease was subjected to deep TCRalpha and TCRbeta repertoire profiling with unique molecular barcoding. Smoking habits were recorded for all twin pairs, with individuals classified as current, former or never smokers. Beyond this particular receptor, the publication reports: No single strong signal or clonotype linked to IBD turned up in the results, so the idea that one exists was not supported. Fewer clonotypes were shared with other individuals by IBD patients than by healthy twins, most markedly in patients showing signs of disease activity. Different T cell subtypes could not be distinguished in the analysis. Repertoire similarity did not differ between concordant and discordant twins, which could be due to limited statistical power. Background noise and inter-individual variability may have been introduced into the repertoires by the differing immunosuppressive treatments among patients. Measured by the inverse Simpson index, TCRbeta repertoire diversity was lower in IBD patients than in their healthy co-twins.

This clonotype was obtained from a human donor with ulcerative colitis or Crohn's disease, or a healthy co-twin of an affected twin (not recorded which). The sequencing input was blood. The chain employs TRBV20-1 and TRBJ2-3. The CDR3 protein is CSARRLDTQYF.